One and the same sample provided the 26 T cell receptor beta chains below, sequenced in a study of vaccination and CD4 T cells after COVID-19. The treatment here: approximately 9-day PBMC culture with coronavirus spike peptide pools or control peptides (ViraFEST assay). The assay that was used to sequence DNA from cultured CD4+ T cells was the Oncomine TCR Beta short-read assay. TCRdb reprocessed the PCR reads with MiXCR, giving one entry per CDR3 protein. The sample consists of approximately 13,000 distinct CDR3 sequences, nearly 80% of them appearing once. For these receptors, no antigen is known. The sample was CD4+ T cells from blood, cultured in vitro. The receptors derive from a human donor who had recovered from COVID-19.

V is TRBV20-1 and J is TRBJ2-7, with D possibly being TRBD1 (5 bases). The CDR3 spans 14 residues. CDR1 and CDR2 from the germline V gene are DFQATT and SNEGSKA (reference sequence). With 6 bases removed from V and 1 base from J, the gap between germline ends came to 16 bases. The CDR3 sequence is CSAPGWGGSYEQYF. The CDR3 nucleotides read TGCAGTGCCCCCGGGTGGGGCGGTTCCTACGAGCAGTACTTC.

V and J are TRBV7-9 and TRBJ2-3, with D possibly matching TRBD1 (6 bases). The germline V and J ends were trimmed by 2 bases and 2 bases, with 14 bases remaining between them. The length of the CDR3 is 16 residues. Germline lookup yields CDR1 SEHNR and CDR2 FQNEAQ (reference sequence). For the CDR3, the DNA is TGTGCCAGCAGCTTACGACAGGCCTCGCTCACAGATACGCAGTATTTT. Its translation is CASSLRQASLTDTQYF.

The chain uses TRBV5-1 and TRBJ1-1, with D hard to call. Germline CDR1 is SGHRS and CDR2 is YFSETQ. CDR3 length: 14 amino acids. V lost 3 bases and J 1 base, leaving 10 bases between the germline ends. This CDR3 reads CASSWKRENTEAFF. The CDR3 region has the DNA TGCGCCAGCAGCTGGAAGAGGGAGAACACTGAAGCTTTCTTT. The full variable domain, in which reference TRBV5-1 and TRBJ1-1 provide the parts outside the CDR3, is KAGVTQTPRYLIKTRGQQVTLSCSPISGHRSVSWYQQTPGQGLQFLFEYFSETQRNKGNFPGRFSGRQFSNSRSEMNVSTLELGDSALYLCASSWKRENTEAFFGQGTRLTVV.

CDR3 in DNA: TGTGCCAGTAGTATAGATAGGGACACTGAAGCTTTCTTT. Its protein product is CASSIDRDTEAFF. This chain links TRBV19 with TRBJ1-1; D unclear. In germline, CDR1 is LNHDA, CDR2 SQIVND (reference sequence). Trimming shortened V by 0 bases and J by 3 bases, and 5 bases separated the two germline ends. This CDR3 is built from 13 residues.

The chain is built from TRBV6-2 or TRBV6-3 and TRBJ1-5, with no clear D. The CDR3 contains 12 residues. Trimming pared 7 bases from V and 3 bases from J, leaving 7 bases between. The germline V gene encodes CDR1 MNHEY and CDR2 SVGEGT. This CDR3 reads CASTRYNQPQHF. The DNA of the CDR3 is TGTGCCAGCACGCGGTACAATCAGCCCCAGCATTTT.

J is TRBJ2-3 and V is TRBV20-1; tentative D call: TRBD2 (6 bases). This CDR3 spans 18 amino acids. V was trimmed by 4 bases and J by 0 bases, leaving 23 bases between them. Germline loops: CDR1 DFQATT, CDR2 SNEGSKA (reference sequence). CDR3 region: CSATVPGVEARSTDTQYF. CDR3 bases: TGCAGTGCTACAGTCCCGGGAGTGGAGGCCAGGAGCACAGATACGCAGTATTTT.

The chain links TRBV28 to TRBJ1-1; maybe TRBD1 (5 bases). Germline V gene data show CDR1 as MDHEN and CDR2 as SYDVKM. V dropped 3 bases and J dropped 0 bases, with 14 bases sitting between them. The CDR3 is made up of 16 amino acids. CDR3 bases: TGTGCCAGCAGTTTCGCCGCGGCGGGGCTGAACACTGAAGCTTTCTTT. It is translated as CASSFAAAGLNTEAFF.

J is TRBJ2-7 and V is TRBV20-1, with D maybe TRBD1 (7 bases). This CDR3 is built from 14 residues. Germline values: CDR1 DFQATT, CDR2 SNEGSKA (reference sequence). The V and J ends lost 0 bases and 4 bases respectively, with 13 bases between them. The CDR3: CSAREQGSGYEQYF. CDR3 DNA: TGCAGTGCTAGAGAACAGGGGAGCGGGTACGAGCAGTACTTC.

The J gene is TRBJ2-4, the V gene TRBV20-1; perhaps TRBD2 as D (6 bases). CDR1 is DFQATT and CDR2 is SNEGSKA in the germline V gene (reference sequence). The CDR3 has 16 residues. The V gene lost 1 base and the J gene lost 0 bases, with 13 bases spanning the gap. CDR3 sequence reads: CSARVLGTVAKNIQYF. The CDR3 coding sequence is TGCAGTGCTAGAGTCCTCGGGACTGTAGCCAAAAACATTCAGTACTTC.

This CDR3 is CASKNQGARAFF. CDR3 DNA sequence: TGTGCCAGCAAAAACCAGGGGGCACGGGCTTTCTTT. This chain uses TRBV6-1 with TRBJ1-1, with 8 bases fitting TRBD1. Germline CDR1 is MNHNS and CDR2 is SASEGT. This CDR3 is built from 12 residues. V gave up 7 bases and J gave up 11 bases; unmatched junction bases: 9.

The chain combines TRBV15 with TRBJ2-7; possible D gene TRBD1, 6 bases. Per germline, CDR1 LNHNV and CDR2 YYDKDF (reference sequence). V was cut by 0 bases and J by 5 bases, with 11 bases left in between. The CDR3 loop spans 14 amino acids. CDR3 loop: CATSREGASHEQYF. CDR3 sequence (DNA): TGTGCCACCAGCAGAGAGGGGGCGTCCCACGAGCAGTACTTC.

This clonotype was observed a few times. Here the CDR3 DNA reads TGTGCCAGCCGGAAGGAGGACGAGCAGTACTTC. Residues: CASRKEDEQYF. The chain employs TRBV7-3 and TRBJ2-7; D might be TRBD2 (5 bases). Germline V CDR1 and CDR2: SGHTA, FQGTGA. Trimming removed 8 bases from V and 5 bases from J, with 10 bases in between. The CDR3 has 11 residues.

The rearrangement joins TRBV7-2 to TRBJ2-2; D is unclear. V was clipped by 3 bases and J by 6 bases, with 8 bases between them. This CDR3 region has 13 residues. Germline V gives CDR1 SGHTA, CDR2 FQGNSA. The CDR3 bases are TGTGCCAGCAGCTTCGACTGGTCCGGGGAGCTGTTTTTT. Amino acid sequence: CASSFDWSGELFF. Full variable domain (missing parts from reference TRBV7-2 and TRBJ2-2): GAGVSQSPSNKVTEKGKDVELRCDPISGHTALYWYRQSLGQGLEFLIYFQGNSAPDKSGLPSDRFSAERTGGSVSTLTIQRTQQEDSAVYLCASSFDWSGELFFGEGSRLTVL.

The chain recombines TRBV7-2 with TRBJ2-1; D gene unclear. The CDR3 is 14 residues long. Looked up from germline, CDR1 is SGHTA and CDR2 is FQGNSA. Trimming took 2 bases from V and 0 from J, leaving 5 bases between them. CDR3 region: CASSLSPSYNEQFF. The CDR3 region has the DNA TGTGCCAGCAGCTTATCCCCCTCCTACAATGAGCAGTTCTTC.

The chain uses TRBV15 and TRBJ1-6; no reliable D call. Deletions cut 0 bases from V and 7 bases from J, with 10 bases between. Per the germline V gene, CDR1 is LNHNV and CDR2 is YYDKDF (reference sequence). This CDR3 has 15 residues. CDR3 bases: TGTGCCACCAGCAGAGATCACAGCCGAAATTCACCCCTCCACTTT. Amino acid sequence: CATSRDHSRNSPLHF.

The chain uses TRBV19 and TRBJ1-2, with D possibly being TRBD1 (5 bases). Between the trimmed V and J ends, which lost 7 bases and 2 bases, there was a span of 11 bases. The CDR3 loop spans 13 amino acids. Per the germline V gene, CDR1 is LNHDA and CDR2 is SQIVND (reference sequence). CDR3 nucleotide sequence: TGTGCCAGTACCCCCGACAGCAACTATGGCTACACCTTC. This codes for CASTPDSNYGYTF.

A note on this clonotype: One end of the junction fails to match germline, which may point to a read error. The V and J genes are TRBV6-1 and TRBJ1-6; the D gene is possibly TRBD1 (6 bases). The CDR3 sequence is 15 residues long. CDR1 and CDR2 (germline): MNHNS, SASEGT. The CDR3 sequence: CASTETGTYNSPLHF. CDR3 nucleotides: TGTGCCAGCACTGAAACAGGGACCTATAATTCACCCCTCCACTTT.

The chain has TRBV19 and TRBJ1-5, with D perhaps TRBD1 (5 bases). Deletions cut 5 bases from V and 0 bases from J, with 14 bases between. Germline V lookup: CDR1 LNHDA, CDR2 SQIVND (reference sequence). The CDR3 loop spans 16 amino acids. CDR3 loop: CASSPRRGRSNQPQHF. The CDR3 DNA follows: TGTGCCAGTAGTCCCCGAAGGGGACGTAGCAATCAGCCCCAGCATTTT.

The CDR3 DNA sequence: TGCAGTGCTCCGAACCTAGCCGGCCCAACCTACGAGCAGTACTTC. Its translation is CSAPNLAGPTYEQYF. This rearrangement joins TRBV20-1 to TRBJ2-7, with D possibly matching TRBD2 (5 bases). Trimming shortened V by 5 bases and J by 2 bases, and 19 bases separated the two germline ends. Germline values: CDR1 DFQATT, CDR2 SNEGSKA (reference sequence). The CDR3 is made up of 15 amino acids.

CDR3 amino acids: CASSLAGGSETQYF. The CDR3 nucleotides read TGTGCCAGCAGCTTAGCGGGAGGTTCAGAGACCCAGTACTTC. The rearrangement joins TRBV7-3 to TRBJ2-5; 8 bases line up with TRBD2. Germline V lookup: CDR1 SGHTA, CDR2 FQGTGA. The CDR3 totals 14 residues. V was pared by 2 bases and J by 4 bases, with 3 bases of the junction left unmatched.

For this clonotype: One end of the junction does not line up with germline, which may come from a read error. This chain joins TRBV7-2 and TRBJ2-7; D could derive from TRBD1 or TRBD2 (6 bases each). Germline-derived CDR1 and CDR2 are SGHTA and FQGNSA. CDR3 length equals 14 residues. The CDR3 nucleotides are TGTGCCAGCAGTCACTCGGGGGCCTCCTGCGAGCAGTACTTC. Translating it yields CASSHSGASCEQYF.

The rearrangement links TRBV20-1 to TRBJ2-5, with D tentatively TRBD2 (6 bases). Germline CDR1 reads DFQATT; CDR2 reads SNEGSKA (reference sequence). The CDR3 sequence is 15 residues long. Trimming cost V 6 bases and J 1 base, with 18 bases left between them. CDR3 sequence reads: CSAFLGGSAQETQYF. CDR3 nucleotide sequence: TGCAGTGCGTTTCTGGGGGGTAGCGCCCAAGAGACCCAGTACTTC.

The rearrangement links TRBV28 to TRBJ1-5, with D possibly being TRBD1 (6 bases). Germline V lookup: CDR1 MDHEN, CDR2 SYDVKM. V lost 5 bases and J lost 11, with 16 bases in between. The CDR3 sequence is 13 residues long. Here the CDR3 reads CASSAAGGGTQHF. The CDR3 bases are TGTGCCAGCAGTGCGGCGGGGGGCGGGACCCAGCATTTT.

The J gene is TRBJ2-7, the V gene TRBV20-1, with TRBD2 as a possible D gene (5 bases). CDR1 and CDR2 from the germline V gene are DFQATT and SNEGSKA (reference sequence). The V gene lost 5 bases and the J gene lost 4 bases, with 15 bases spanning the gap. This CDR3 has 13 amino acids. DNA of the CDR3: TGCAGTGCTGAGACACGGCCGGGGTACGAGCAGTACTTC. Its translation: CSAETRPGYEQYF.

The chain joins TRBV6-1 to TRBJ1-6; no reliable D call. The CDR3 runs to 12 residues. Trimming took off 9 bases at V and 2 bases at J, with 5 bases between the two ends. Germline assignment: CDR1 MNHNS and CDR2 SASEGT. The CDR3 spells CASRTYNSPLHF. DNA for the CDR3: TGTGCCAGTCGTACCTATAATTCACCCCTCCACTTT.

DNA of the CDR3: TGTGCCAGTAACCATAGGTCAGGCGACAGGGAAGCTTTCTTT. Residues: CASNHRSGDREAFF. The gene calls are TRBV19 and TRBJ1-1, with D perhaps matching TRBD1 (6 bases). Deletions cut 7 bases from V and 8 bases from J, with 20 bases between. The germline CDR1 and CDR2 sequences are LNHDA and SQIVND (reference sequence). The CDR3 totals 14 residues.